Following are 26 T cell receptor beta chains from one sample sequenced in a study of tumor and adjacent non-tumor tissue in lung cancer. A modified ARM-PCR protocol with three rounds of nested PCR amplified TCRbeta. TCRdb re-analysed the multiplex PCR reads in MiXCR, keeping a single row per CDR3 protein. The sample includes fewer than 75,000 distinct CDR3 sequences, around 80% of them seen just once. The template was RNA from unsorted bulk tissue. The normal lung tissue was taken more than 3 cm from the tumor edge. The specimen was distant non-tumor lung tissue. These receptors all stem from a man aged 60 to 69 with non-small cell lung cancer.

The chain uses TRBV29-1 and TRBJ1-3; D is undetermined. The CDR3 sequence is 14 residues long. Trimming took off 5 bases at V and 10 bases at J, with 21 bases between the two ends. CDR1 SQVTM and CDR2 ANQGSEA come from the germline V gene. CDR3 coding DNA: TGCAGCGTTATCATTGTAGCCTCTGAAAATACCATATATTTT. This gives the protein CSVIIVASENTIYF.

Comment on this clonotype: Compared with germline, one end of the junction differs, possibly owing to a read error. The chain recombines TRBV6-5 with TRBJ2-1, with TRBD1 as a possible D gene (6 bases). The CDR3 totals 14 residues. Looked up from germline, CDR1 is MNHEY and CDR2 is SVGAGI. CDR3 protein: CASSYPGARGKQFF. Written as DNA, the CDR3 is TGCGCCAGCAGTTACCCTGGAGCCAGGGGTAAGCAGTTCTTC.

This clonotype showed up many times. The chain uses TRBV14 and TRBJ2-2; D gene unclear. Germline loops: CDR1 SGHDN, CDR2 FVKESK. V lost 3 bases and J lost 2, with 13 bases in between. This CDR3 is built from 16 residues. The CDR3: CASSHLPAPNTGELFF. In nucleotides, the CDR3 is TGTGCCAGCAGCCATCTACCAGCGCCTAACACCGGGGAGCTGTTTTTT.

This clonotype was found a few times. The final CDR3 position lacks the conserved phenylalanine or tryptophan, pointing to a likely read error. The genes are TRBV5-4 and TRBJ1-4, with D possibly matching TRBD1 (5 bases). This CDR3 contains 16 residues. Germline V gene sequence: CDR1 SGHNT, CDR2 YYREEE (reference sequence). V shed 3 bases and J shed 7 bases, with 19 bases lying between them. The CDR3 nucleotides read TGTGCCAGCAGCTCGAGGGCACAGGCCGAGGGTGAAAAACTGTTTATT. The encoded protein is CASSSRAQAEGEKLFI.

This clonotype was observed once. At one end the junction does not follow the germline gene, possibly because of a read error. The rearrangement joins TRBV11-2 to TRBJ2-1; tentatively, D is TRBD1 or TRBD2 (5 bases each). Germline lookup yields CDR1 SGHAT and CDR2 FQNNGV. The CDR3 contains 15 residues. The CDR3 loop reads CASSLLRGSYNKQFF. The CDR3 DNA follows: TGTGCCAGCAGCTTACTCCGGGGCTCCTACAATAAGCAGTTCTTC.

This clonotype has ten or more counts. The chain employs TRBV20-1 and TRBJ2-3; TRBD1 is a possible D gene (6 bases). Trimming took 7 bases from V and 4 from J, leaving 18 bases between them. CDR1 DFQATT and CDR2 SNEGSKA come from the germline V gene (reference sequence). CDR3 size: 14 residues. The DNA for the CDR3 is TGCAGTGGCCTCCAGGGGAATACTGCAGATACGCAGTATTTT. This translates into CSGLQGNTADTQYF.

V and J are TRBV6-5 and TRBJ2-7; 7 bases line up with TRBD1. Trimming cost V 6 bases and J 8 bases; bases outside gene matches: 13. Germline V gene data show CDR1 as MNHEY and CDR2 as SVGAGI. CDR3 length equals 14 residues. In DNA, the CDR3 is TGTGCCAGCAGAGATCCGACAGGGTCAGGCAAGCAGTACTTC. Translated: CASRDPTGSGKQYF.

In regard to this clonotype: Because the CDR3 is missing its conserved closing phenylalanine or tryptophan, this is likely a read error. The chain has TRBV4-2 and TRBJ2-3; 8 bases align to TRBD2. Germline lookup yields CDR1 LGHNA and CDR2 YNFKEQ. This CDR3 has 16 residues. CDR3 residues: CASSQGGTSGTDTQYS. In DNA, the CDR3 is TGTGCCAGCAGTCAAGGAGGCACTAGCGGTACAGATACGCAGTATTCT.

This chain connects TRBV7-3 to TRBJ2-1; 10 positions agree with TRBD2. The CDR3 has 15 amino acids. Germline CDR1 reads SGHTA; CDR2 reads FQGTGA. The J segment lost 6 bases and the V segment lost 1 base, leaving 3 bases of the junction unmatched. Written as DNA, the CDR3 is TGTGCCAGCAGCTTAAATCTAGCGGGAGTCAATGAGCAGTTCTTC. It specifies CASSLNLAGVNEQFF. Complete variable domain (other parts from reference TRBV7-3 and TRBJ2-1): GAGVSQTPSNKVTEKGKYVELRCDPISGHTALYWYRQSLGQGPEFLIYFQGTGAADDSGLPNDRFFAVRPEGSVSTLKIQRTERGDSAVYLCASSLNLAGVNEQFFGPGTRLTVL.

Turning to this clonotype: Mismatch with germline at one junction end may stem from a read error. CDR3 sequence reads: CAGSLATGAEAFF. Here the CDR3 DNA reads TGTGCCGGCAGCTTAGCGACTGGGGCTGAAGCTTTCTTT. This chain joins TRBV11-1 and TRBJ1-1; D not certain. The V gene's germline CDR1 is SGHAT and CDR2 FQDESV (reference sequence). The CDR3 runs to 13 residues.

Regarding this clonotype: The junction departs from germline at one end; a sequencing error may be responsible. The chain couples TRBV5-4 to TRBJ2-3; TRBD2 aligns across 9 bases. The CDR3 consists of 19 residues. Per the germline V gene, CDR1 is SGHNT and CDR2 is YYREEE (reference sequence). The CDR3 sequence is CASSLAFTAGGRGTDTQYF. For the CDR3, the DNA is TGTGCCAGCAGCTTGGCGTTTACGGCTGGCGGGAGGGGGACAGATACACAGTATTTT. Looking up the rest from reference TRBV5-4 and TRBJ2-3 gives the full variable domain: ETGVTQSPTHLIKTRGQQVTLRCSSQSGHNTVSWYQQALGQGPQFIFQYYREEENGRGNFPPRFSGLQFPNYSSELNVNALELDDSALYLCASSLAFTAGGRGTDTQYFGPGTRLTVL.

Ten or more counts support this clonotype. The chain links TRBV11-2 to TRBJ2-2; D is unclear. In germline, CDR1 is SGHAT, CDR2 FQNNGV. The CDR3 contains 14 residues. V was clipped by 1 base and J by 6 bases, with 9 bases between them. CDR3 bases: TGTGCCAGCAGCTTAGTCCCATCCTCCGGGGAGCTGTTTTTT. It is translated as CASSLVPSSGELFF. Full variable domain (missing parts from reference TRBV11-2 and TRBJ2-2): EAGVAQSPRYKIIEKRQSVAFWCNPISGHATLYWYQQILGQGPKLLIQFQNNGVVDDSQLPKDRFSAERLKGVDSTLKIQPAKLEDSAVYLCASSLVPSSGELFFGEGSRLTVL.

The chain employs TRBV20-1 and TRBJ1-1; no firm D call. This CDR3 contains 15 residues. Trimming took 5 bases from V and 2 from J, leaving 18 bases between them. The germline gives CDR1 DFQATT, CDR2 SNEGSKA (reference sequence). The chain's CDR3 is CSARRGGVLNTEAFF. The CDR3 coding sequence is TGCAGTGCTCGAAGAGGTGGGGTACTAAACACTGAAGCTTTCTTT.

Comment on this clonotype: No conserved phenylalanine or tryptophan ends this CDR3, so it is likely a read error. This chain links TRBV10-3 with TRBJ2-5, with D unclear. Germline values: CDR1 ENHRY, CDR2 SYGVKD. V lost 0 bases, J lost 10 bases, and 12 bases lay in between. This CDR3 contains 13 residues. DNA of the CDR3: TGTGCCATCAGTGAGTCGCGAAGGCTGGGCCAGTACTCC. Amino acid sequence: CAISESRRLGQYS.

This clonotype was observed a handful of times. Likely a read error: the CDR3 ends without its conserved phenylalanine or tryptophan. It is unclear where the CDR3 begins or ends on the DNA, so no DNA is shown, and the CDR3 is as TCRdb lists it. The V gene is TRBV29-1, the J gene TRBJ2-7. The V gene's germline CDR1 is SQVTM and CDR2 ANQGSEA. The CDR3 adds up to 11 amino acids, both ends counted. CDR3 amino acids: CSVEMGYEQCL.

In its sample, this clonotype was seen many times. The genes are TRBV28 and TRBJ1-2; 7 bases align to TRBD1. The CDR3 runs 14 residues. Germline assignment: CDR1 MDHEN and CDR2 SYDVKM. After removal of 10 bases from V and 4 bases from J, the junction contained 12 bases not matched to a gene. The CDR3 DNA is TGTGCCACCATCAGGACAGGAGGGGGCTATGGCTACACCTTC. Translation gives CATIRTGGGYGYTF.

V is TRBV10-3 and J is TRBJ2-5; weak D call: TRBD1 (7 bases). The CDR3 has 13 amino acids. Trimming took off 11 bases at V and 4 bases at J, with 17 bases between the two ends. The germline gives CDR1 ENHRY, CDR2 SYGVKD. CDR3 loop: CAVIRQGGETQYF. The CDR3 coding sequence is TGTGCCGTCATCAGACAGGGAGGAGAGACCCAGTACTTC.

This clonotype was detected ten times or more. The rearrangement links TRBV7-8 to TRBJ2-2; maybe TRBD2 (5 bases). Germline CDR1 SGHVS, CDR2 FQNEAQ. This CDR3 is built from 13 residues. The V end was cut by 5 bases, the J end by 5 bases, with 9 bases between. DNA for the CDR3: TGTGCCAGCAGCATACCGGGAACCGGGGAGCTGTTTTTT. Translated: CASSIPGTGELFF. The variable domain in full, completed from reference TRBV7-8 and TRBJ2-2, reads GAGVSQSPRYKVAKRGQDVALRCDPISGHVSLFWYQQALGQGPEFLTYFQNEAQLDKSGLPSDRFFAERPEGSVSTLKIQRTQQEDSAVYLCASSIPGTGELFFGEGSRLTVL.

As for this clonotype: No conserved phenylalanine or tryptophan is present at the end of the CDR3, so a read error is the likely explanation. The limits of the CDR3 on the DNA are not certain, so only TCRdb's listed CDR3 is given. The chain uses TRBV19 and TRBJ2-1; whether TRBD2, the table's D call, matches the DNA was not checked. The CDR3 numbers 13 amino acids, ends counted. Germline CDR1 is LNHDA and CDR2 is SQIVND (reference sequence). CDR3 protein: CASSSGGDFEQFL.

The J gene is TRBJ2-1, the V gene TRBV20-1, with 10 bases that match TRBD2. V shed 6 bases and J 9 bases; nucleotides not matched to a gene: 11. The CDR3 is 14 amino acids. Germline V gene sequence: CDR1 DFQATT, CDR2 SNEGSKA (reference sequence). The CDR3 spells CSAERAGGPFEQFF. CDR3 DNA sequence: TGCAGTGCCGAGAGAGCGGGAGGGCCATTTGAGCAGTTCTTC.

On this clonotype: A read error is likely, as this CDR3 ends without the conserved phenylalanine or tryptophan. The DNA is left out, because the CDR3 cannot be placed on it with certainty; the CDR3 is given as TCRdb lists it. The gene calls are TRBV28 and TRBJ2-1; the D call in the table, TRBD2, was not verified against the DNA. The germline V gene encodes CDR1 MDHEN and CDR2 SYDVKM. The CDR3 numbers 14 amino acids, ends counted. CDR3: CASSPSGAYNESFL.

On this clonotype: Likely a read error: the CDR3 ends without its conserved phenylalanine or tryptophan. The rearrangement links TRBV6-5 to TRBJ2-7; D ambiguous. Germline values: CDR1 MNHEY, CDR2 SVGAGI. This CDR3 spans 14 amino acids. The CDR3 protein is CASSRAAFFYEQYL. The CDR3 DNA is TGTGCTAGCAGTCGGGCCGCCTTCTTCTACGAGCAGTACTTG.

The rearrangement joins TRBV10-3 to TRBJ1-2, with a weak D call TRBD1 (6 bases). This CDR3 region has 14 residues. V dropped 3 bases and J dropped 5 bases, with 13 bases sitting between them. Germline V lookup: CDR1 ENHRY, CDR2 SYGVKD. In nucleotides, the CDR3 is TGTGCCATCAGTGATAGGACAGACATTTATGGCTACACCTTC. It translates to CAISDRTDIYGYTF.

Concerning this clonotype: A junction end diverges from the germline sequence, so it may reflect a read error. The CDR3 nucleotides read TGTGCCAACAGTCCTAGCGGTACCTACAATGAGCAGTTATTC. Protein product: CANSPSGTYNEQLF. The chain couples TRBV28 to TRBJ2-1, with 7 bases aligning to TRBD2. Germline V gene sequence: CDR1 MDHEN, CDR2 SYDVKM. This CDR3 contains 14 residues.

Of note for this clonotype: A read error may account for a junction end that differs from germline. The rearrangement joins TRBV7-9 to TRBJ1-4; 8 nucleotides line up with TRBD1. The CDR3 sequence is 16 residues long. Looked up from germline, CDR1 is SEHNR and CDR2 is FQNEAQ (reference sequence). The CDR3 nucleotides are TGTGCCAGCAGCAAACAAGGACAGGGTACTAATGAAAAACCGTTTTTT. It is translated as CASSKQGQGTNEKPFF.

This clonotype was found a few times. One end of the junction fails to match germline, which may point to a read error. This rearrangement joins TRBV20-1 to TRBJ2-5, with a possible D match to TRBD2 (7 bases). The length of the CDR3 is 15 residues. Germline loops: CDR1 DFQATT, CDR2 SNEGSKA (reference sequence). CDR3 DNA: TGCAGTGCTAGGTTGGGGGGGCCACTCCAAGGGACCCAGTACTTC. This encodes CSARLGGPLQGTQYF.